Listed here are 16 T cell receptor beta chains from one sample, sequenced in a study of vaccination effects on CD4 cells after COVID-19. Their antigens are not known. In the ViraFEST assay, antigen-specific CD4+ clonotypes were identified by expansion after peptide-pool stimulation. Scientists isolated CD4+ T cells after an approximately 9-day culture period ended. Either the mRNA-1273 or the BNT162b2 vaccine was given to participants as two doses. TCRdb's table, derived via immunoSEQ multiplex PCR, lists solely in-frame clones and lacks some. Of more than 25,000 clones listed, around 86% are singletons. The sample consisted of CD4+ T cells from PBMCs cultured with SARS-CoV-2 spike peptides, taken after COVID-19 vaccination. The source is a human donor who received a COVID-19 vaccine. Some clones in this sample may be carry-over from other donors' samples.

This chain's CDR3 is CASQAVRVQPQHF. The CDR3 DNA is TGTGCCAGCCAGGCAGTAAGGGTCCAGCCCCAGCATTTT. The rearrangement links TRBV6-5 to TRBJ1-5; D not resolved. Germline-derived CDR1 and CDR2 are MNHEY and SVGAGI. The CDR3 totals 13 residues. Trimming stripped 8 bases from V and 7 bases from J, with 15 bases between.

The CDR3 DNA follows: TGTGCCAGTAGTACTGGACTAGCCACAGATACGCAGTATTTT. Translating it yields CASSTGLATDTQYF. The V call is TRBV19, the J call TRBJ2-3; 8 bases match TRBD2. The V segment lost 4 bases and the J segment 2 bases; nucleotides outside the gene matches: 2. The CDR3 is made up of 14 amino acids. CDR1 and CDR2 from the germline V gene are LNHDA and SQIVND (reference sequence).

The chain couples TRBV12-3 or TRBV12-4 to TRBJ2-3; no clear D gene. This CDR3 has 12 residues. The germline V and J ends were trimmed by 5 bases and 6 bases, with 9 bases remaining between them. The CDR3 is CASSTRWDTQYF. CDR3 bases: TGTGCCAGCAGTACACGTTGGGATACGCAGTATTTT.

The genes are TRBV2 and TRBJ1-4; D is unclear. The CDR3 extends over 14 amino acids. The ends were cut back, 1 base at V and 7 bases at J, with 10 bases in the middle. CDR1 SNHLY and CDR2 FYNNEI come from the germline V gene. In DNA, the CDR3 is TGTGCCAGCAGTGAAGAGGGCAGTAGTGAAAAACTGTTTTTT. Residues: CASSEEGSSEKLFF.

This clone has only a few counts. The chain carries TRBV5-6 and TRBJ1-5, with 7 positions matching TRBD1. The ends lost 4 bases at V and 4 bases at J; junction bases unmatched: 8. This CDR3 has 15 amino acids. Per germline, CDR1 SGHDT and CDR2 YYEEEE. The CDR3 bases are TGTGCCAGCAGCCTTGGGACAGAAGGGAATCAGCCCCAGCATTTT. Its translation is CASSLGTEGNQPQHF.

This chain links TRBV28 with TRBJ2-6; D is possibly TRBD1 (5 bases). V lost 3 bases, J lost 6 bases, and 21 bases lay in between. Looked up from germline, CDR1 is MDHEN and CDR2 is SYDVKM. The CDR3 spans 18 residues. The CDR3 DNA sequence: TGTGCCAGCAGTTTGATCTCTGGGGCTGTCTTTATGGCCAACGTCCTGACTTTC. This codes for CASSLISGAVFMANVLTF.

This clone appeared a single time. V is TRBV5-1 and J is TRBJ2-7, with 14 positions matching TRBD2. V dropped 2 bases and J dropped 2; count of bases not matched to a gene: 12. Germline V lookup: CDR1 SGHRS, CDR2 YFSETQ. The CDR3 runs to 19 residues. The CDR3 DNA sequence: TGCGCCAGCAGCTTTATGGGGACTAGCGGGGGCGCCAGTACCTACGAGCAGTACGTC. Translating it yields CASSFMGTSGGASTYEQYV.

V is TRBV21-1 and J is TRBJ2-7; TRBD2 was called by the table and not checked on the DNA. TRBV21-1 is designated a pseudogene. CDR3 size: 15 residues. Here the CDR3 reads CASSKERNGNYEQYV. CDR3 in DNA: TGTGCCAGCAGCAAAGAGCGTAACGGAAACTACGAGCAGTACGTC.

V usage is TRBV14 and J usage is TRBJ2-4; 9 bases match TRBD1. The CDR3 length is 14 residues. Germline V gene lookup returns CDR1 SGHDN and CDR2 FVKESK. Trimming at V came to 4 bases and at J to 7 bases, leaving 5 bases not matched to a gene. The CDR3 loop reads CASSRDRVENIQYF. The CDR3 DNA is TGTGCCAGCAGCCGGGACAGGGTAGAGAACATTCAGTACTTC.

The V call is TRBV18, the J call TRBJ1-1; unclear D gene. With 2 bases removed from V and 1 base from J, the gap between germline ends came to 8 bases. The CDR3 is 14 residues long. Germline V gene lookup returns CDR1 KGHSH and CDR2 LQKENI. CDR3 in amino acids: CASSPSRQNTEAFF. The CDR3, as DNA: TGTGCCAGCTCACCATCTCGACAGAACACTGAAGCTTTCTTT.

The V and J genes are TRBV30 and TRBJ2-3; 10 bases agree with TRBD2. With 5 bases clipped from V and 1 base from J, the junction kept 3 bases outside the gene matches. Per germline, CDR1 GTSNPN and CDR2 SVGIG (reference sequence). This CDR3 has 14 amino acids. The CDR3 protein is CAWATSGGTDTQYF. CDR3 bases: TGTGCCTGGGCAACTAGCGGGGGCACAGATACGCAGTATTTT.

This chain joins TRBV5-1 and TRBJ1-4; D uncertain. The V end was cut by 0 bases, the J end by 8 bases, with 17 bases between. This CDR3 comprises 16 residues. Germline assignment: CDR1 SGHRS and CDR2 YFSETQ. The CDR3 bases are TGCGCCAGCAGCTTGGGGTCGGGAGCGGATCCGGAAAAACTGTTTTTT. It is translated as CASSLGSGADPEKLFF.

This chain joins TRBV2 and TRBJ1-1; no definite D call. CDR1 is SNHLY and CDR2 is FYNNEI in the germline V gene. The ends were cut back, 3 bases at V and 0 bases at J, with 8 bases in the middle. This CDR3 has 14 residues. DNA for the CDR3: TGTGCCAGCAGTGAGTGGCAGATGAACACTGAAGCTTTCTTT. This gives the protein CASSEWQMNTEAFF.

J is TRBJ2-3 and V is TRBV5-6, with 8 bases lining up with TRBD2. J lost 4 bases, V lost 4 bases, and 5 bases had no gene match. This CDR3 has 14 residues. Looked up from germline, CDR1 is SGHDT and CDR2 is YYEEEE. DNA of the CDR3: TGTGCCAGCAGCCGGGGGGGATGGTCAGATACGCAGTATTTT. It codes for CASSRGGWSDTQYF.

The chain recombines TRBV7-3 with TRBJ2-6; 11 bases agree with TRBD2. Per germline, CDR1 SGHTA and CDR2 FQGTGA. This CDR3 comprises 18 residues. With V trimmed by 2 bases and J by 2 bases, 5 bases remained unmatched. CDR3 sequence (DNA): TGTGCCAGCAGCTTACCTAGCGGGGGGAGCGCTGGGGCCAACGTCCTGACTTTC. It codes for CASSLPSGGSAGANVLTF.

The genes are TRBV7-3 and TRBJ2-1; D call uncertain. Trimming took off 2 bases at V and 6 bases at J, with 11 bases between the two ends. The CDR3 sequence is 14 residues long. The germline gives CDR1 SGHTA, CDR2 FQGTGA. The CDR3 coding sequence is TGTGCCAGCAGCTTAGATTTAGGCAGCAATGAGCAGTTCTTC. Translation gives CASSLDLGSNEQFF.